These T cell receptor beta chains were read from a single sample in a study of blood T cell repertoires in COVID-19. Sequencing used immunoSEQ multiplex PCR; TCRdb keeps in-frame clones, though not all of them. This repertoire shows 250,000 to 350,000 clones, approximately 85% found once; its top ten account for more than 3.5%. The specimen sequenced was PBMCs or T cells enriched from blood (not recorded which). The source is a woman between 25 and 40 years old who had recovered from COVID-19. Each CDR3 is given with its conserved first and last residue. D genes are given only for firm matches. A clone size is listed for some rows: how often the clone was seen (once, few, many), or a class if it is expanded.

TRBJ2-7 few TRBD2 TRBV6-1 TGTGCCAGCAGTGGCCGGGGGGGGAGCGGAACCTACGAGCAGTACTTC CASSGRGGSGTYEQYF
TRBJ2-1 . TRBD2 TRBV11-3 TGTGCCAGCAGCGTAGGATCGGGACTAGCGGGAGAGGGTGAGCAGTTCTTC CASSVGSGLAGEGEQFF
TRBJ2-7 few TRBD1 TRBV5-1 TGCGCCAGCAGCTTGTCCCCGGGACAGAGCTTTGAGCAGTACTTC CASSLSPGQSFEQYF
TRBJ2-2 . . TRBV30 TGTGCCTGGAGTCAGACCGGGGAGCTGTTTTTT CAWSQTGELFF
TRBJ2-5 . . TRBV19 TGTGCCAGTAGTCCGGCTAGGTCCGCCGAGACCCAGTACTTC CASSPARSAETQYF
TRBJ1-3 . . TRBV6-5 TGTGCCACCGCCGGGTCTGGAAACACCATATATTTT CATAGSGNTIYF
TRBJ2-4 . TRBD2 TRBV11-2 TGTGCCAGCAGCTACGGACTAGCGGGGGGGCCGAGAAACATTCAGTACTTC CASSYGLAGGPRNIQYF
TRBJ2-5 . . TRBV7-2 TGTGCCAGCAGCTCCGGGAACCAAGAGACCCAGTACTTC CASSSGNQETQYF
TRBJ1-1 . . TRBV5-1 TGCGCCAGCAGCTACCCCGACAGCGTGGACACTGAAGCTTTCTTT CASSYPDSVDTEAFF
TRBJ2-7 . . TRBV24-1 TGTGCCACCAGTTCGGGGTACGAGCAGTACTTC CATSSGYEQYF
TRBJ1-1 . . TRBV28 TGTGCTGCGGCTGAGAACACTGAAGCTTTCTTT CAAAENTEAFF
TRBJ2-1 . . TRBV19 TGTGCCAGTAGTCCTAACAGGGCCTCCTACAATGAGCAGTTCTTC CASSPNRASYNEQFF
TRBJ2-7 . TRBD2 TRBV19 TGTGCCAGTACGCGGACTAGCGGGAGTTTCCCGTTAGAGCAGTACTTC CASTRTSGSFPLEQYF
TRBJ1-1 . . TRBV5-4 TGTGCCAGCAGCTTGGATACAGGCCCAAACACTGAAGCTTTCTTT CASSLDTGPNTEAFF
TRBJ2-7 . . TRBV5-4 TGTGCCAGCAGCTCCAGGGGCTACGAGCAGTACTTC CASSSRGYEQYF
TRBJ1-6 . TRBD1 TRBV11-2 TGTGCCAGCAGCTCGTGGGACAGGGGGTTTAATTCACCCCTCCACTTT CASSSWDRGFNSPLHF
TRBJ1-4 . . TRBV7-9 TGTGCCAGCAGCTCCCTACAGGGCCTTAATGAAAAACTGTTTTTT CASSSLQGLNEKLFF
TRBJ1-2 . . TRBV3-1/TRBV3-2 TGTGCCAGCAGCCAAGCAGGAGGAGCCGAAAACTATGGCTACACCTTC CASSQAGGAENYGYTF
TRBJ2-5 . . TRBV6-5 TGTGCCAGCACACCCCTCCGGGGAGGCCAAGAGACCCAGTACTTC CASTPLRGGQETQYF
TRBJ1-2 . TRBD1 TRBV11-2 TGTGCCAGCAGCTTATCTCAGGGGGTTAGCTACACCTTC CASSLSQGVSYTF
TRBJ2-6 many . TRBV28 TGTGCCAGCAGTTTCATCTCTGGGGCCAACGTCCTGACTTTC CASSFISGANVLTF
TRBJ1-5 . . TRBV27 TGTGCCAGCAGTTCGTGGGGCAGAGACCAGCCCCAGCATTTT CASSSWGRDQPQHF
TRBJ2-7 . TRBD2 TRBV5-1 TGCGCCAGCAGCTTGGATAGCGGGGGAGGCGAGCAGTACTTC CASSLDSGGGEQYF
TRBJ2-1 . . TRBV7-8 TGTGCCAGCAGCTCTCAATGGAGGGGGGGCTCCTACAATGAGCAGTTCTTC CASSSQWRGGSYNEQFF
TRBJ1-6 . TRBD1 TRBV27 TGTGCCAGCAGGGGGACAGGGGAGTTTCCTTCACCCCTCCACTTT CASRGTGEFPSPLHF
TRBJ1-1 . . TRBV9 TGTGCCAGCAGCGTTGGGAGGGAAGGGAACACTGAAGCTTTCTTT CASSVGREGNTEAFF
TRBJ2-2 . . TRBV5-6 TGTGCCAGCAGCTTGTCTATTGAAGGACAGTTCACCGGGGAGCTGTTTTTT CASSLSIEGQFTGELFF
TRBJ1-1 . . TRBV19 TGTGCCAGCTCGTGGGGGGAGACGAACACTGAAGCTTTCTTT CASSWGETNTEAFF
TRBJ2-7 . . TRBV5-5 TGTGCCAGCAGCAAAGATACAGGTGCCTACGAGCAGTACTTC CASSKDTGAYEQYF
TRBJ1-5 . . TRBV6-5 TGTGCCAGCAGAATCTATAGCAATCAGCCCCAGCATTTT CASRIYSNQPQHF
TRBJ1-2 . . TRBV2 TGTGCCAGCAGTGAAGGGGTAGACAGATGGTATGGCTACACCTTC CASSEGVDRWYGYTF
TRBJ2-2 . TRBD1 TRBV7-9 TGTGCCATCGATGGCGGGACAGGGGTCGCCGGGGAGCTGTTTTTT CAIDGGTGVAGELFF
TRBJ2-5 . TRBD1 TRBV5-1 TGCGCCAGCAGCTTGGAAACAGGGGTACAAGAGACCCAGTACTTC CASSLETGVQETQYF
TRBJ1-1 . . TRBV5-4 TGTGCCACCGCATCCGTTTATCTGGGGGCGCACACTGAAGCTTTCTTT CATASVYLGAHTEAFF
TRBJ1-1 once . TRBV7-9 TGTGCCAGCAGCATTACAGGACGGACCTCGAACACTGAAGCTTTCTTT CASSITGRTSNTEAFF
TRBJ1-2 once TRBD1 TRBV2 TGTGCCAGCGAGGGGGGACAGTCGGTGCACTATGGCTACACCTTC CASEGGQSVHYGYTF
TRBJ1-2 . . TRBV2 TGTGCCAGCAGTGAAGGGGCAGCCGTTAACTATGGCTACACCTTC CASSEGAAVNYGYTF
TRBJ1-1 . . TRBV7-8 TGTGCCAGCAGCTGGGACACTCGGGGTGAAGCTTTCTTT CASSWDTRGEAFF
TRBJ2-3 . . TRBV28 TGTGCCATAGACAGTCAAGGAGATACGCAGTATTTT CAIDSQGDTQYF
TRBJ1-6 . TRBD1 TRBV4-1 TGCGCCAGCAGCCAGATACGCAGGACAGGGTTGTTATATTCACCCCTCCACTTT CASSQIRRTGLLYSPLHF
TRBJ1-5 . . TRBV9 TGTGCCAGCAGCGTAGGGCAGGGGATGAATCAGCCCCAGCATTTT CASSVGQGMNQPQHF
TRBJ2-2 . TRBD1 TRBV19 TGTGCCAGTAGTCTACCCCTTGGGACAGGAATAACCGGGGAGCTGTTTTTT CASSLPLGTGITGELFF
TRBJ2-7 . . TRBV5-5 TGTGCCAGCAGTTTCCATACGTCGACTTCCTACGAGCAGTACTTC CASSFHTSTSYEQYF
TRBJ2-2 . TRBD1 TRBV5-1 TGCGCCAGCAGCTTGGAGCCACAGGGGGTCATTTGGGAGCTGTTTTTT CASSLEPQGVIWELFF
TRBJ2-1 . TRBD2 TRBV7-8 TGTGCCAGCAGCGAGGGGACTAGCGGGTTTAATGAGCAGTTCTTC CASSEGTSGFNEQFF
TRBJ2-1 . TRBD1 TRBV27 TGTGCCAGCACCCCTGGATGGGGACAGGGGTCAACGGGTGAGCAGTTCTTC CASTPGWGQGSTGEQFF
TRBJ1-1 . . TRBV11-2 TGTGCCAGCGGACGGGGTGAGGAGCTGACTGAAGCTTTCTTT CASGRGEELTEAFF
TRBJ2-2 few . TRBV6-5 TGTGCCAGCAGTCTAGTTACCGGGGAGCTGTTTTTT CASSLVTGELFF
TRBJ1-2 . TRBD1 TRBV18 TGTGCCAGCTCACCATCGGGACAGGTCTATGGCTACACCTTC CASSPSGQVYGYTF
TRBJ2-3 . TRBD2 TRBV9 TGTGCCAGCAGCGGAGGGCTAGCGGGAGCATTAGATACGCAGTATTTT CASSGGLAGALDTQYF
TRBJ2-7 . TRBD2 TRBV28 TGTGCCAGCAGTCTACGGTTAGGACTAGCGGGAACCTCCTACGAGCAGTACTTC CASSLRLGLAGTSYEQYF
TRBJ2-7 . TRBD2 TRBV6-5 TGTGCCAGCAGCAAGGAAGCGGGGGGCTCCTACGAGCAGTACTTC CASSKEAGGSYEQYF
TRBJ2-5 . TRBD2 TRBV6-5 TGTGCCAGCAGTTACACTACGGGGGGGGGAGAGACCCAGTACTTC CASSYTTGGGETQYF
TRBJ2-1 . TRBD2 TRBV7-9 TGTGCCAGCAGCTTCCCTTTAGGGACTAGCGGGAAAGGTGAGCAGTTCTTC CASSFPLGTSGKGEQFF
TRBJ1-1 . TRBD1 TRBV28 TGTGCCAGCAGCCTAAGAGGGACAGGGGATGGGAACACTGAAGCTTTCTTT CASSLRGTGDGNTEAFF
TRBJ1-3 . TRBD1 TRBV7-9 TGTGCCAGCAGCCAGACAGGGACGGTAGGAAACACCATATATTTT CASSQTGTVGNTIYF